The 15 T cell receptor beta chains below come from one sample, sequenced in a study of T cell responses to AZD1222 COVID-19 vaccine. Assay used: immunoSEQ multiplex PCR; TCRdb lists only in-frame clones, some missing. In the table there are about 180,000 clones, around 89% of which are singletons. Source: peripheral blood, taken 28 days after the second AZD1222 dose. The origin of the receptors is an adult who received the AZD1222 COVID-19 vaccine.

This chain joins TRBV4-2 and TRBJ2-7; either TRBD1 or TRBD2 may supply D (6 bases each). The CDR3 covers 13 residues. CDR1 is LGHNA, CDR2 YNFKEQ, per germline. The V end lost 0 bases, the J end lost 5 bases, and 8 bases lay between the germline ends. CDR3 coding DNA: TGTGCCAGCAGCCAAGAGGGGGGCAACGAGCAGTACTTC. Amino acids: CASSQEGGNEQYF.

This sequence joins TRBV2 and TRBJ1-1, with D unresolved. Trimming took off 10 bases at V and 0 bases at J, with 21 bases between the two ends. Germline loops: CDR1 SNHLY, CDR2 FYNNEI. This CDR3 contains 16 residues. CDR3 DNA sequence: TGTGCCACCACACCGTACGGGCAGATCATGAACACTGAAGCTTTCTTT. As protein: CATTPYGQIMNTEAFF.

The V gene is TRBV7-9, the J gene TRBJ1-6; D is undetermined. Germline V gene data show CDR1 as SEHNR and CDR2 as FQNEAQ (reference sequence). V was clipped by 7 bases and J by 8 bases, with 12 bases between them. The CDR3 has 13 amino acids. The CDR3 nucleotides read TGTGCCAGCATGGTTGGGGAGTATTCACCCCTCCACTTT. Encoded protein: CASMVGEYSPLHF.

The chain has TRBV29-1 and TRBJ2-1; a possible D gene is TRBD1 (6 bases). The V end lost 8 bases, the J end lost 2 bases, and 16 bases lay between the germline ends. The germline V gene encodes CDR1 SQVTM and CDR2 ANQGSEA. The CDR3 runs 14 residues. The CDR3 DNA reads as TGCAGCTTCCGGTGGGGGCCGACCTACAATGAGCAGTTCTTC. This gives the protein CSFRWGPTYNEQFF.

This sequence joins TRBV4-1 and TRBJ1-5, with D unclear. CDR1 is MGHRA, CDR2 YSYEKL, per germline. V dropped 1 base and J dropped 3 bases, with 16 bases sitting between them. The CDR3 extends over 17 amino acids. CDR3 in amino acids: CASSQGGGAVVNQPQHF. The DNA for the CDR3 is TGCGCCAGCAGCCAAGGGGGAGGCGCTGTGGTCAATCAGCCCCAGCATTTT.

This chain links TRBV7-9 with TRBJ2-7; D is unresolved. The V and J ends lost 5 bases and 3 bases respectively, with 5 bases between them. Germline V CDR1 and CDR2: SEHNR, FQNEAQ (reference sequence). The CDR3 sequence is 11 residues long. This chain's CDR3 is CASSVNYEQYF. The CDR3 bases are TGTGCCAGCAGCGTAAACTACGAGCAGTACTTC.

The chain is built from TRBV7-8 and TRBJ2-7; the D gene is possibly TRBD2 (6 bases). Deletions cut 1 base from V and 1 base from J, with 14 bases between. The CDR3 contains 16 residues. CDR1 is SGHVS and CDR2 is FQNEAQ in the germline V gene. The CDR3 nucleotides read TGTGCCAGCAGCTTAGATTCTACGGGACTGTCCTACGAGCAGTACTTC. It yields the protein CASSLDSTGLSYEQYF.

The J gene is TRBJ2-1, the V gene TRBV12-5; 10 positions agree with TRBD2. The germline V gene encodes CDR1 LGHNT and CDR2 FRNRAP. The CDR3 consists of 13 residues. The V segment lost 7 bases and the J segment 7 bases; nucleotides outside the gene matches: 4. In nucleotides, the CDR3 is TGTGCTAGTGCTCTAGCGGGAGAGAATGAGCAGTTCTTC. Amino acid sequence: CASALAGENEQFF.

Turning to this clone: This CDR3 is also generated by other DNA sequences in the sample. The CDR3 sequence: CASSLDVGGNQPQHF. The CDR3 region has the DNA TGTGCCAGCAGCCTGGACGTGGGTGGCAATCAGCCCCAGCATTTT. The chain is built from TRBV7-6 and TRBJ1-5; D is undetermined. Trimming removed 5 bases from V and 2 bases from J, with 13 bases in between. Germline assignment: CDR1 SGHVS and CDR2 FNYEAQ. This CDR3 spans 15 amino acids.

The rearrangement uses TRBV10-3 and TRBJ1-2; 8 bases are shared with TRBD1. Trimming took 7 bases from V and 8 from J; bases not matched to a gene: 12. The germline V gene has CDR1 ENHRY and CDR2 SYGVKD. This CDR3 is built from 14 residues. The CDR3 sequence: CAINLAGRTGGYTF. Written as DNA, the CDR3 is TGTGCCATCAACCTAGCCGGACGGACAGGGGGCTACACCTTC.

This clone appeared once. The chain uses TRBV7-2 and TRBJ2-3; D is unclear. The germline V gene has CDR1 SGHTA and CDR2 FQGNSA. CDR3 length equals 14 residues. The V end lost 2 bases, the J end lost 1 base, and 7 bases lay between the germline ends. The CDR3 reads CASSLWSGTDTQYF. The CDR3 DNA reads TGTGCCAGCAGCTTATGGTCCGGCACAGATACGCAGTATTTT.

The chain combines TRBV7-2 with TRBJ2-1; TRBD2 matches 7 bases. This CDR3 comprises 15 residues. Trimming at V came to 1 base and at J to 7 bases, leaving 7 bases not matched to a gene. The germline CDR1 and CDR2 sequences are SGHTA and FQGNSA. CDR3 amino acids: CASSLGQAGTNEQFF. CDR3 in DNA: TGTGCCAGCAGCTTAGGGCAAGCGGGAACGAATGAGCAGTTCTTC.

This CDR3 reads CASSLPTGSRHEQYF. DNA for the CDR3: TGTGCCAGCAGTTTACCGACAGGGTCCCGTCACGAGCAGTACTTC. The V gene is TRBV28, the J gene TRBJ2-7, with 7 bases that match TRBD1. Trimming at V came to 2 bases and at J to 5 bases, leaving 9 bases not matched to a gene. Germline values: CDR1 MDHEN, CDR2 SYDVKM. The CDR3 is 15 amino acids. The complete variable domain, with remaining parts taken from reference TRBV28 and TRBJ2-7, reads DVKVTQSSRYLVKRTGEKVFLECVQDMDHENMFWYRQDPGLGLRLIYFSYDVKMKEKGDIPEGYSVSREKKERFSLILESASTNQTSMYLCASSLPTGSRHEQYFGPGTRLTVT.

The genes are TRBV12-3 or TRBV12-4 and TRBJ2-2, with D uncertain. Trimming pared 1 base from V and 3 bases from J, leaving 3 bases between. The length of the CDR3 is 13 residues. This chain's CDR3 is CASSLDYTGELFF. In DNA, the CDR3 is TGTGCCAGCAGTTTAGATTACACCGGGGAGCTGTTTTTT.

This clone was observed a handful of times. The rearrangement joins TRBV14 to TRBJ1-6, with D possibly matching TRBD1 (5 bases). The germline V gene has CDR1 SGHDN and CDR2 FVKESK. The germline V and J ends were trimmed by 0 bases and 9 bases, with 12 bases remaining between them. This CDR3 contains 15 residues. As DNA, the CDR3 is TGTGCCAGCAGCCAAGAGGCAGGGTTAGGTTCACCCCTCCACTTT. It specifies CASSQEAGLGSPLHF.